These 24 T cell receptor beta chains were all obtained from the same sample, sequenced in a study of cytomegalovirus exposure and HLA in healthy donors. 60 Vbeta and 13 Jbeta primers were used in PCR. The assay was immunoSEQ multiplex PCR, and TCRdb's table has in-frame clones only and misses some. The sample shows more than 110,000 clones, about 80% of them seen only once. The sample comprised PBMCs. These receptors all come from a man between 40 and 49 years old in good health and CMV-seropositive.

The chain combines TRBV6-1 with TRBJ2-1; weak D call: TRBD2 (5 bases). There are 17 residues in the CDR3. V lost 4 bases to trimming and J lost 3 bases, with 19 bases between them. Germline CDR1 is MNHNS and CDR2 is SASEGT. The CDR3: CASSAGWIPSVYNEQFF. CDR3 nucleotide sequence: TGTGCCAGCAGTGCGGGGTGGATCCCGTCTGTCTACAATGAGCAGTTCTTC.

J is TRBJ2-5 and V is TRBV12-5; TRBD1 agrees at 7 bases. This CDR3 has 17 amino acids. The V gene's germline CDR1 is LGHNT and CDR2 FRNRAP. Trimming cost V 7 bases and J 5 bases; bases outside gene matches: 19. The CDR3 DNA is TGTGCTAGTGCCGCAGGGGGTGGATCCTTGCTGGCCGAGACCCAGTACTTC. This encodes CASAAGGGSLLAETQYF.

The chain combines TRBV7-3 with TRBJ1-6; D not certain. CDR1 SGHTA and CDR2 FQGTGA come from the germline V gene. This CDR3 is 14 amino acids long. V dropped 1 base and J dropped 5 bases, with 6 bases sitting between them. The CDR3 region has the DNA TGTGCCAGCAGCTTAAACACTAATAATTCACCCCTCCACTTT. The encoded protein is CASSLNTNNSPLHF.

The chain uses TRBV29-1 and TRBJ1-3; D call uncertain. Trimming took off 2 bases at V and 4 bases at J, with 3 bases between the two ends. The CDR3 is 11 residues long. In germline, CDR1 is SQVTM, CDR2 ANQGSEA. The CDR3 loop reads CSVEQGNTIYF. The CDR3 nucleotides are TGCAGCGTTGAACAGGGAAACACCATATATTTT.

To note about this clone: Additional DNA sequences in this sample encode the identical CDR3. This chain links TRBV5-1 with TRBJ2-1; TRBD2 agrees at 13 bases. Trimming cost V 1 base and J 10 bases; bases outside gene matches: 2. The CDR3 has 14 amino acids. Germline loops: CDR1 SGHRS, CDR2 YFSETQ. The CDR3 loop is CASSLTSGRDEQFF. The CDR3 DNA reads as TGCGCCAGCAGCTTGACTAGCGGGAGGGACGAGCAGTTCTTC.

The rearrangement uses TRBV5-1 and TRBJ2-5; 10 nucleotides align to TRBD2. Matching the DNA end better, TRBJ2-7 makes the J call doubtful. The CDR3 length is 16 residues. In germline, CDR1 is SGHRS, CDR2 YFSETQ. The CDR3 sequence is CASSLARTSGTYEQYF. The CDR3 DNA follows: TGCGCCAGCAGCTTGGCCCGGACTAGCGGTACCTACGAGCAGTACTTC.

The chain uses TRBV27 and TRBJ2-2, with D tentatively TRBD1 (5 bases). Trimming removed 0 bases at V and 4 bases at J, with 6 bases between. This CDR3 is 14 amino acids long. Germline CDR1 MNHEY, CDR2 SMNVEV (reference sequence). The DNA of the CDR3 is TGTGCCAGCAGTTTATCGGGGCCCACCGGGGAGCTGTTTTTT. Its protein is CASSLSGPTGELFF.

This clone has only one observation. The chain recombines TRBV7-2 with TRBJ1-6, with D tentatively TRBD1 (6 bases). Looked up from germline, CDR1 is SGHTA and CDR2 is FQGNSA. V was trimmed by 4 bases and J by 0 bases, leaving 10 bases between them. This CDR3 is 16 amino acids long. The CDR3 reads CASSSQGSSYNSPLHF. CDR3 sequence (DNA): TGTGCCAGCAGCTCGCAGGGGAGCTCCTATAATTCACCCCTCCACTTT.

This clone was counted a few times. This rearrangement joins TRBV4-3 to TRBJ2-7; TRBD1 matches 8 bases. Germline V gene lookup returns CDR1 LGHNA and CDR2 YSLEER. The CDR3 is made up of 15 amino acids. V was pared by 4 bases and J by 4 bases, with 9 bases of the junction left unmatched. The CDR3 spells CASSPSRTGRYEQYF. The CDR3 bases are TGCGCCAGCAGCCCCTCCCGGACAGGGAGGTACGAGCAGTACTTC.

The chain joins TRBV7-9 to TRBJ1-2; 8 nucleotides line up with TRBD1. CDR1 and CDR2 from the germline V gene are SEHNR and FQNEAQ (reference sequence). This CDR3 has 15 residues. The junction had 9 bases not matched to a gene; V was cut back by 2 bases and J by 7 bases. DNA of the CDR3: TGTGCCAGCAGCTTACCGACGGAGACAGGGGCTGGCTACACCTTC. Its protein is CASSLPTETGAGYTF. The whole variable domain, remainder taken from reference TRBV7-9 and TRBJ1-2, is DTGVSQNPRHKITKRGQNVTFRCDPISEHNRLYWYRQTLGQGPEFLTYFQNEAQLEKSRLLSDRFSAERPKGSFSTLEIQRTEQGDSAMYLCASSLPTETGAGYTFGSGTRLTVV.

The V gene is TRBV27, the J gene TRBJ1-2; TRBD1 agrees at 8 bases. V was pared by 5 bases and J by 3 bases, with 5 bases of the junction left unmatched. The germline V gene has CDR1 MNHEY and CDR2 SMNVEV (reference sequence). The CDR3 has 14 amino acids. CDR3 residues: CASSVGTGYYGYTF. The CDR3 nucleotides are TGTGCCAGCAGTGTCGGGACAGGATACTATGGCTACACCTTC.

The chain employs TRBV13 and TRBJ1-2; no clear D. The CDR3 length is 14 residues. The V end was cut by 5 bases, the J end by 6 bases, with 16 bases between. Germline CDR1 PRHDT, CDR2 FYEKMQ (reference sequence). CDR3 DNA sequence: TGTGCCAGCAGCCTGGGTACAGATCTTAATGGCTACACCTTC. Protein product: CASSLGTDLNGYTF.

The sample holds a few counts of this clone. This chain connects TRBV10-3 to TRBJ2-3, with 7 bases that match TRBD1. The CDR3 has 15 amino acids. Looked up from germline, CDR1 is ENHRY and CDR2 is SYGVKD. J was trimmed by 2 bases and V by 6 bases; bases with no gene match: 8. The CDR3 reads CAIRIRQGSTDTQYF. In DNA form, the CDR3 reads TGTGCCATCAGGATCAGACAGGGCTCCACAGATACGCAGTATTTT.

The genes are TRBV29-1 and TRBJ2-3; 8 nucleotides agree with TRBD2. Germline lookup yields CDR1 SQVTM and CDR2 ANQGSEA. V dropped 3 bases and J dropped 4; count of bases not matched to a gene: 15. The CDR3 contains 17 residues. The CDR3 DNA reads TGCAGCGTTGACAACCTTATGACTAGCGAAGAGGCAGATACGCAGTATTTT. Translation gives CSVDNLMTSEEADTQYF.

The J gene is TRBJ1-1, the V gene TRBV5-6, with TRBD1 as a possible D gene (5 bases). Germline-derived CDR1 and CDR2 are SGHDT and YYEEEE. V was pared by 0 bases and J by 7 bases, with 13 bases between. The CDR3 contains 14 residues. The CDR3 DNA reads as TGTGCCAGCAGCTTGGACGCAGGGTCACGTGAAGCTTTCTTT. Translating gives CASSLDAGSREAFF.

J is TRBJ2-1 and V is TRBV7-6; D not resolved. The germline gives CDR1 SGHVS, CDR2 FNYEAQ. Trimming took off 1 base at V and 0 bases at J, with 4 bases between the two ends. The CDR3 is 14 amino acids. This CDR3 reads CASSLDSSYNEQFF. As DNA, the CDR3 is TGTGCCAGCAGCTTAGATAGCTCCTACAATGAGCAGTTCTTC.

The chain couples TRBV18 to TRBJ2-7; 7 nucleotides match TRBD1. CDR1 and CDR2 from the germline V gene are KGHSH and LQKENI. This CDR3 comprises 13 residues. Trimming removed 2 bases from V and 4 bases from J; junction bases left unmatched: 2. The CDR3 sequence: CASSPGTAYEQYF. CDR3 sequence (DNA): TGTGCCAGCTCACCAGGGACAGCTTACGAGCAGTACTTC.

This chain links TRBV18 with TRBJ1-2; TRBD1 might be the D (6 bases). The germline gives CDR1 KGHSH, CDR2 LQKENI. The V end was cut by 3 bases, the J end by 7 bases, with 15 bases between. CDR3 length: 14 residues. CDR3 sequence reads: CASSPSGGGSGYTF. CDR3 DNA: TGTGCCAGCTCACCGTCTGGGGGCGGGAGTGGCTACACCTTC.

The chain employs TRBV29-1 and TRBJ1-1; a possible D gene is TRBD1 (6 bases). The CDR3 contains 14 residues. Trimming pared 7 bases from V and 1 base from J, leaving 16 bases between. CDR1 and CDR2 from the germline V gene are SQVTM and ANQGSEA. The CDR3 nucleotides read TGCAGCGCTAGGGGGGGAACCTCGAACACTGAAGCTTTCTTT. Protein product: CSARGGTSNTEAFF.

This clone was picked up a small number of times. V is TRBV19 and J is TRBJ1-1; TRBD1 might be the D (5 bases). Per the germline V gene, CDR1 is LNHDA and CDR2 is SQIVND (reference sequence). The V end lost 5 bases, the J end lost 5 bases, and 21 bases lay between the germline ends. The CDR3 spans 16 residues. The CDR3 DNA follows: TGTGCCAGTAGTCCCGTGGTGGCAGGGTATTTTACTGAAGCTTTCTTT. The encoded protein is CASSPVVAGYFTEAFF.

The rearrangement uses TRBV29-1 and TRBJ2-4; tentative D call: TRBD1 (6 bases). CDR3 length equals 14 residues. Germline V lookup: CDR1 SQVTM, CDR2 ANQGSEA. V was pared by 1 base and J by 0 bases, with 7 bases between. CDR3 protein: CSVEGGLAKNIQYF. For the CDR3, the DNA is TGCAGCGTTGAAGGGGGGCTAGCCAAAAACATTCAGTACTTC.

This clone was picked up one time. The V gene is TRBV6-5, the J gene TRBJ1-2, with 11 bases fitting TRBD1. The junction had 7 bases not matched to a gene; V was cut back by 8 bases and J by 2 bases. Germline V gene lookup returns CDR1 MNHEY and CDR2 SVGAGI. The CDR3 is 15 residues long. The CDR3 loop is CASAGTGGLNYGYTF. The CDR3 region has the DNA TGTGCCAGCGCAGGGACAGGGGGACTCAACTATGGCTACACCTTC.

V and J are TRBV19 and TRBJ2-5, with D maybe TRBD1 (6 bases). The V gene's germline CDR1 is LNHDA and CDR2 SQIVND (reference sequence). This CDR3 is built from 12 residues. The V gene lost 11 bases and the J gene lost 2 bases, with 12 bases spanning the gap. The CDR3 DNA follows: TGTGCCTCCGGAGGACAGCAAGAGACCCAGTACTTC. It codes for CASGGQQETQYF.

This clone has a handful of counts. V is TRBV6-1 and J is TRBJ1-2; the match to TRBD1 covers 9 bases. With V trimmed by 11 bases and J by 7 bases, 8 bases remained unmatched. In germline, CDR1 is MNHNS, CDR2 SASEGT. The CDR3 extends over 12 amino acids. DNA for the CDR3: TGTGCCGGCGCACAGGGGGCATCTGGCTACACCTTC. Its translation: CAGAQGASGYTF.